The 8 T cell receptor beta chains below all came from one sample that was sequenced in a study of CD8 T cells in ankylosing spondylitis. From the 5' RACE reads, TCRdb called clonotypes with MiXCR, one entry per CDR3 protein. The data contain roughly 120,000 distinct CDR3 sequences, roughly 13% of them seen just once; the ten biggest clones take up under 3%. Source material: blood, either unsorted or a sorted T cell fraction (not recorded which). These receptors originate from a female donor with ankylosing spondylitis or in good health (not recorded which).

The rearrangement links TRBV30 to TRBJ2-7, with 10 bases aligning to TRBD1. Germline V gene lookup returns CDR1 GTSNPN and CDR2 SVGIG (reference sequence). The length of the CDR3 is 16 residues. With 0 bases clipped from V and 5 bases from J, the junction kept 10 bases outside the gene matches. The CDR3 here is CAWSVGKGQGFHEQYF. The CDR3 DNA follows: TGTGCCTGGAGTGTAGGGAAGGGACAGGGGTTTCACGAGCAGTACTTC.

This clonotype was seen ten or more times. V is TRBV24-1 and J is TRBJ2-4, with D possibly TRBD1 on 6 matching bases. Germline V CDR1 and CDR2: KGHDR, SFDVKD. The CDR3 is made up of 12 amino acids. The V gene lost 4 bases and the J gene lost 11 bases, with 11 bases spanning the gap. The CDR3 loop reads CATSEAGELQYF. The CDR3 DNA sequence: TGTGCCACCAGTGAGGCAGGGGAACTTCAGTACTTC.

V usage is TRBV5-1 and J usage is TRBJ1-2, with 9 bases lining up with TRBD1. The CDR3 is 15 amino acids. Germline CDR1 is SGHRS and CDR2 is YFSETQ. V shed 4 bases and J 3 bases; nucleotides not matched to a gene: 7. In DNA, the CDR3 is TGCGCCAGCAGCGCCGGGACAGGGAATTACTATGGCTACACCTTC. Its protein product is CASSAGTGNYYGYTF.

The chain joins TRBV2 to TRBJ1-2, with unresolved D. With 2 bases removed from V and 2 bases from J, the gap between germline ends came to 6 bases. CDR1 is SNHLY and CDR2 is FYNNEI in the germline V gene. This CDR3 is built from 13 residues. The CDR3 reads CASSELGNYGYTF. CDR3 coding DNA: TGTGCCAGCAGTGAACTGGGGAACTATGGCTACACCTTC. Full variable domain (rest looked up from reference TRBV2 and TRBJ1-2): EPEVTQTPSHQVTQMGQEVILRCVPISNHLYFYWYRQILGQKVEFLVSFYNNEISEKSEIFDDQFSVERPDGSNFTLKIRSTKLEDSAMYFCASSELGNYGYTFGSGTRLTVV.

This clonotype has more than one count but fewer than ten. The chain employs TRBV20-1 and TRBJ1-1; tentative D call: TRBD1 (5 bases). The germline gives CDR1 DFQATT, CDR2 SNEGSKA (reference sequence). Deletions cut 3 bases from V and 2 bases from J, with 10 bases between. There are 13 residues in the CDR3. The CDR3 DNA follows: TGCAGTGCTAGGGTAGACAGTAACACTGAAGCTTTCTTT. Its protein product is CSARVDSNTEAFF.

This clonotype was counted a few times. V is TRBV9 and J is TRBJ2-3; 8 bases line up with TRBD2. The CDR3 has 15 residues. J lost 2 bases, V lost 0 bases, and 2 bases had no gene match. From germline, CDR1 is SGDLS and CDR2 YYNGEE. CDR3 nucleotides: TGTGCCAGCAGCGTAGTAGCGGGACCCACAGATACGCAGTATTTT. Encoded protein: CASSVVAGPTDTQYF. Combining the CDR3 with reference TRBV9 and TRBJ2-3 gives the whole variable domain DSGVTQTPKHLITATGQRVTLRCSPRSGDLSVYWYQQSLDQGLQFLIQYYNGEERAKGNILERFSAQQFPDLHSELNLSSLELGDSALYFCASSVVAGPTDTQYFGPGTRLTVL.

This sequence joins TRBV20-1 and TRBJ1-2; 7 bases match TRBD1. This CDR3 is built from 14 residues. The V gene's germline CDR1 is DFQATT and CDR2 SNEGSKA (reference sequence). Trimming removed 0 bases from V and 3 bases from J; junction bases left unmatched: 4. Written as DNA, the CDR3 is TGCAGTGCTAGAGACCCCACAGGGGACTATGGCTACACCTTC. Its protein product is CSARDPTGDYGYTF.

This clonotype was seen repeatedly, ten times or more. CDR3 DNA sequence: TGTGCCAGCACCCGGACAGGGGACACTGAAGCTTTCTTT. Residues: CASTRTGDTEAFF. The chain recombines TRBV12-3 or TRBV12-4 with TRBJ1-1, with 9 bases aligning to TRBD1. V shed 7 bases and J 3 bases; nucleotides not matched to a gene: 3. The CDR3 runs to 13 residues.